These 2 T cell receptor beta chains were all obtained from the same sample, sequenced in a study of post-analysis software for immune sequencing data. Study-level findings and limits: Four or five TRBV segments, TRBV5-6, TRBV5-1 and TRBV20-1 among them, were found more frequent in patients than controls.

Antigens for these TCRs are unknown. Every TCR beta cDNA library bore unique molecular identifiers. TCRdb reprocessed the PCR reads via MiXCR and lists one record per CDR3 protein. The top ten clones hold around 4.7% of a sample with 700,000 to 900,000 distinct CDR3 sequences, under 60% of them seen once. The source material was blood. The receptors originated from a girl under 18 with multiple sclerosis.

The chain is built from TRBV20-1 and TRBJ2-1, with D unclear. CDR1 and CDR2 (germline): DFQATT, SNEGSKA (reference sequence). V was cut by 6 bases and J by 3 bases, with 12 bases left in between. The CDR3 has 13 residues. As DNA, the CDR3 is TGCAGTGCCCCCGACGGGTACTACAATGAGCAGTTCTTC. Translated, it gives CSAPDGYYNEQFF.

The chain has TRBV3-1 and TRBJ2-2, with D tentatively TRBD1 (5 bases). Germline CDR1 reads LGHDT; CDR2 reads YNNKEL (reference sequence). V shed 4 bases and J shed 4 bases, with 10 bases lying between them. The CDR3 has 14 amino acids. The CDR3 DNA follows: TGTGCCAGCAGCCGAGACAGTTTCACCGGGGAGCTGTTTTTT. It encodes CASSRDSFTGELFF.